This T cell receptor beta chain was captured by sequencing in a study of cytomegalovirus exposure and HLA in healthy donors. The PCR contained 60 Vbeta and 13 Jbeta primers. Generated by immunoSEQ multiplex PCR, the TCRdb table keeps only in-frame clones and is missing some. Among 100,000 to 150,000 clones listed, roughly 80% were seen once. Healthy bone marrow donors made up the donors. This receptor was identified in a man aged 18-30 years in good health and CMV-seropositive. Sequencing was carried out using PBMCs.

The CDR3 protein is CASSLDRAGANVLTF. The CDR3 DNA reads as TGTGCCAGCAGCTTAGACAGAGCTGGGGCCAACGTCCTGACTTTC. The V gene is TRBV7-2, the J gene TRBJ2-6; the D is unclear. Trimming removed 1 base at V and 2 bases at J, with 6 bases between. The germline CDR1 and CDR2 sequences are SGHTA and FQGNSA. This CDR3 region has 15 residues.